This entry lists 32 T cell receptor beta chains sequenced from one sample in a study of blood T cell repertoires in COVID-19 (dated by TCRdb to about 2020). Libraries came from the immunoSEQ multiplex PCR assay. This is the immuneACCESS table as TCRdb keeps it, with only in-frame sequences that have V and J called. A part of the clones is gone; compared with another copy, unresolved V genes explain less than half, and the rest is unexplained. The sample has fewer than 85,000 clones on record, 88% of them singletons. The ten largest clones capture approximately 9.7% of the sample. Sequenced material: peripheral blood. Source of these receptors: a human donor in a cohort sampled during active COVID-19.

The V gene is TRBV3-1 (or the pseudogene TRBV3-2), the J gene TRBJ2-2; no clear D gene. V gave up 6 bases and J gave up 7 bases, with 6 bases separating them. Germline-derived CDR1 and CDR2 are LGHDT and YNNKEL (reference sequence). The CDR3 runs to 11 residues. CDR3 DNA sequence: TGTGCCAGCAGTATTTTCGGGGAGCTGTTTTTT. It encodes CASSIFGELFF.

The chain uses TRBV25-1 and TRBJ1-1; D remains ambiguous. V lost 5 bases, J lost 1 base, and 17 bases lay in between. CDR1 MGHDK and CDR2 SYGVNS come from the germline V gene. This CDR3 is 16 amino acids long. For the CDR3, the DNA is TGTGCCAGCAGTCCTCAAGGGCGAGGGAAGAACACTGAAGCTTTCTTT. Its translation: CASSPQGRGKNTEAFF.

The gene calls are TRBV30 and TRBJ1-4; no reliable D call. Trimming pared 2 bases from V and 8 bases from J, leaving 9 bases between. Germline V gene sequence: CDR1 GTSNPN, CDR2 SVGIG (reference sequence). This CDR3 has 12 amino acids. The DNA for the CDR3 is TGTGCCTGGAGTACACGTCAGGAAAAACTGTTTTTT. It translates to CAWSTRQEKLFF.

The chain couples TRBV5-1 to TRBJ2-3; TRBD2 matches 12 bases. With 3 bases clipped from V and 4 bases from J, the junction kept 18 bases outside the gene matches. The CDR3 spans 20 residues. Germline V gene data show CDR1 as SGHRS and CDR2 as YFSETQ. CDR3 sequence: CASSSTGTSGYGQESDTQYF. The CDR3 DNA follows: TGCGCCAGCAGCTCAACCGGGACTAGCGGGTATGGTCAGGAGTCAGATACGCAGTATTTT.

For the CDR3, the DNA is TGTGCCAGCAGTGGGGGACTAGCGGGAGGGCCGGCTTACGAGCAGTACTTC. This translates into CASSGGLAGGPAYEQYF. The V and J genes are TRBV6-1 and TRBJ2-7; TRBD2 aligns across 16 bases. Germline V CDR1 and CDR2: MNHNS, SASEGT. The CDR3 has 17 amino acids. V dropped 4 bases and J dropped 4; count of bases not matched to a gene: 7.

The gene calls are TRBV5-4 and TRBJ2-1, with TRBD2 identical over 10 bases. In germline, CDR1 is SGHNT, CDR2 YYREEE (reference sequence). The junction had 4 bases not matched to a gene; V was cut back by 4 bases and J by 3 bases. This CDR3 has 15 amino acids. The CDR3, as DNA: TGTGCCAGCAGCCATCCTAGCGGGAGCTACAATGAGCAGTTCTTC. This encodes CASSHPSGSYNEQFF.

This clone was found a few times. This chain links TRBV6-5 with TRBJ2-2; D is perhaps TRBD1 (5 bases). V shed 8 bases and J shed 6 bases, with 19 bases lying between them. This CDR3 contains 15 residues. Per the germline V gene, CDR1 is MNHEY and CDR2 is SVGAGI. The CDR3, as DNA: TGTGCCAGCGAACAGGCGTCATCCTACGCCGGGGAGCTGTTTTTT. Its translation: CASEQASSYAGELFF.

The V and J genes are TRBV6-5 and TRBJ1-1, with a tentative D call TRBD1 (6 bases). The CDR3 contains 15 residues. Germline V lookup: CDR1 MNHEY, CDR2 SVGAGI. The V and J ends lost 2 bases and 3 bases respectively, with 13 bases between them. In DNA form, the CDR3 reads TGTGCCAGCAGTTACGAGGGACACTACGACACTGAAGCTTTCTTT. This sequence encodes CASSYEGHYDTEAFF.

This chain joins TRBV7-9 and TRBJ1-1; D not certain. The germline CDR1 and CDR2 sequences are SEHNR and FQNEAQ (reference sequence). The CDR3 runs to 14 residues. Trimming cost V 5 bases and J 5 bases, with 15 bases left between them. The CDR3 bases are TGTGCCAGCAGCCCAGCGAGGGTTTTGACTGAAGCTTTCTTT. Its translation: CASSPARVLTEAFF.

The chain employs TRBV27 and TRBJ2-2, with a possible D match to TRBD1 (5 bases). The V gene's germline CDR1 is MNHEY and CDR2 SMNVEV (reference sequence). The V and J ends lost 6 bases and 5 bases respectively, with 16 bases between them. This CDR3 is 15 amino acids long. In DNA, the CDR3 is TGTGCCAGCAGCCCGATTGGGGCGCAAACCGGGGAGCTGTTTTTT. Translating gives CASSPIGAQTGELFF.

The chain couples TRBV19 to TRBJ2-6; possibly TRBD1 for D (5 bases). Germline V gene sequence: CDR1 LNHDA, CDR2 SQIVND (reference sequence). The CDR3 is 16 amino acids. Between the trimmed V and J ends, which lost 7 bases and 2 bases, there was a span of 15 bases. The CDR3 region is CASTSGPWAGANVLTF. The CDR3 DNA reads TGTGCCAGTACCTCAGGGCCTTGGGCTGGGGCCAACGTCCTGACTTTC.

The chain is built from TRBV7-9 and TRBJ2-4, with TRBD2 identical over 7 bases. The V gene end was trimmed by 4 bases and the J gene end by 3 bases; junction bases not matched to a gene: 6. The CDR3 totals 15 residues. The germline V gene encodes CDR1 SEHNR and CDR2 FQNEAQ (reference sequence). DNA of the CDR3: TGTGCCAGCAGCTGGACTAGTAATGACAAAAACATTCAGTACTTC. This encodes CASSWTSNDKNIQYF. Using reference TRBV7-9 and TRBJ2-4 for the parts outside the CDR3, the full variable domain is DTGVSQNPRHKITKRGQNVTFRCDPISEHNRLYWYRQTLGQGPEFLTYFQNEAQLEKSRLLSDRFSAERPKGSFSTLEIQRTEQGDSAMYLCASSWTSNDKNIQYFGAGTRLSVL.

The chain carries TRBV21-1 and TRBJ2-7; the table's D call of TRBD2 was not tested on the DNA. TRBV21-1 is a pseudogene. This CDR3 spans 18 amino acids. CDR3 nucleotide sequence: TGTGCCAGCAGCAAAGTTACCCCTGGGGGACTGCAGACCTACGAGCAGTACTTC. Its translation is CASSKVTPGGLQTYEQYF.

The chain combines TRBV4-2 with TRBJ1-4; TRBD1 agrees at 9 bases. The CDR3 contains 15 residues. Germline loops: CDR1 LGHNA, CDR2 YNFKEQ. V dropped 1 base and J dropped 8; count of bases not matched to a gene: 5. CDR3 sequence reads: CASSQGGQGREKLFF. The CDR3 DNA sequence: TGTGCCAGCAGCCAAGGGGGACAGGGTCGAGAAAAACTGTTTTTT.

The J gene is TRBJ2-5, the V gene TRBV7-6; 10 nucleotides line up with TRBD1. The CDR3 sequence is 17 residues long. The V segment lost 0 bases and the J segment 7 bases; nucleotides outside the gene matches: 11. Germline CDR1 reads SGHVS; CDR2 reads FNYEAQ. The CDR3 loop reads CASSLALRQGAGVTQYF. CDR3 DNA sequence: TGTGCCAGCAGCTTAGCCCTACGACAGGGGGCCGGGGTGACCCAGTACTTC.

The chain has TRBV10-3 and TRBJ2-1, with D tentatively TRBD2 (5 bases). The length of the CDR3 is 14 residues. V gave up 5 bases and J gave up 0 bases, with 8 bases separating them. CDR1 is ENHRY and CDR2 is SYGVKD in the germline V gene. The CDR3 loop is CAISRDTSYNEQFF. The CDR3 nucleotides read TGTGCCATCAGTCGGGATACCTCCTACAATGAGCAGTTCTTC.

The chain recombines TRBV5-8 with TRBJ2-3; TRBD2 agrees at 7 bases. The germline V gene has CDR1 SGHTS and CDR2 YDEGEE. V lost 6 bases, J lost 0 bases, and 10 bases stayed unmatched. This CDR3 region has 16 residues. The DNA for the CDR3 is TGTGCCAGCACATACAGGCTAGCGGACAGCACAGATACGCAGTATTTT. It yields the protein CASTYRLADSTDTQYF.

The chain couples TRBV12-3 or TRBV12-4 to TRBJ2-1; no firm D call. The germline V and J ends were trimmed by 3 bases and 9 bases, with 12 bases remaining between them. This CDR3 has 13 residues. CDR3 nucleotides: TGTGCCAGCAGTTTCAGTGTGGCCTCTGAGCAGTTCTTC. Its protein is CASSFSVASEQFF.

The V call is TRBV19, the J call TRBJ1-4, with D maybe TRBD1 (6 bases). CDR1 and CDR2 from the germline V gene are LNHDA and SQIVND (reference sequence). This CDR3 spans 15 amino acids. Trimming stripped 4 bases from V and 0 bases from J, with 9 bases between. The CDR3 nucleotides read TGTGCCAGTAGTAGACAGGATGCAACTAATGAAAAACTGTTTTTT. It translates to CASSRQDATNEKLFF.

The chain couples TRBV6-6 to TRBJ1-2, with TRBD1 identical over 8 bases. Germline CDR1 reads MNHNY; CDR2 reads SVGAGI (reference sequence). With 5 bases clipped from V and 3 bases from J, the junction kept 8 bases outside the gene matches. The CDR3 length is 15 residues. CDR3 sequence: CASSRSGQADYGYTF. CDR3 DNA sequence: TGTGCCAGCAGTAGATCGGGACAGGCCGACTATGGCTACACCTTC.

This chain connects TRBV6-1 to TRBJ1-5, with 10 bases identical to TRBD1. Germline V gene sequence: CDR1 MNHNS, CDR2 SASEGT. Trimming removed 3 bases from V and 6 bases from J; junction bases left unmatched: 5. The CDR3 covers 15 residues. The DNA of the CDR3 is TGTGCCAGCAGTGACCGGGACAGGGGTTTTCAGCCCCAGCATTTT. This translates into CASSDRDRGFQPQHF.

The J gene is TRBJ2-7, the V gene TRBV18, with 9 nucleotides matching TRBD1. The CDR3 spans 15 residues. V shed 4 bases and J 2 bases; nucleotides not matched to a gene: 6. Per the germline V gene, CDR1 is KGHSH and CDR2 is LQKENI. DNA of the CDR3: TGTGCCAGCTCACTACAGACAGGGGGAACCTACGAGCAGTACTTC. Protein product: CASSLQTGGTYEQYF.

The rearrangement links TRBV7-2 to TRBJ1-2; TRBD1 aligns across 8 bases. Germline-derived CDR1 and CDR2 are SGHTA and FQGNSA. J was trimmed by 6 bases and V by 5 bases; bases with no gene match: 11. The CDR3 is made up of 15 amino acids. CDR3 nucleotide sequence: TGTGCCAGCAGCGGTACAGGGGGAGTTATGGATGGCTACACCTTC. This sequence encodes CASSGTGGVMDGYTF.

The rearrangement links TRBV4-2 to TRBJ2-1; 11 bases match TRBD1. This CDR3 has 17 amino acids. Germline V gene lookup returns CDR1 LGHNA and CDR2 YNFKEQ. Germline trimming cut 2 bases from V and 7 bases from J; bases unmatched to any gene: 10. Written as DNA, the CDR3 is TGTGCCAGCAGCCAATTTTTGATGGACAGGGGGCGAAATGAGCAGTTCTTC. Residues: CASSQFLMDRGRNEQFF.

This clone turned up a few times. This chain uses TRBV27 with TRBJ2-1, with TRBD2 as a possible D gene (6 bases). V lost 6 bases and J 5 bases, leaving 14 bases between the germline ends. Germline V gene lookup returns CDR1 MNHEY and CDR2 SMNVEV (reference sequence). CDR3 length: 14 residues. The chain's CDR3 is CASRTSGVNNEQFF. The DNA of the CDR3 is TGTGCCAGCAGGACTTCGGGAGTCAACAATGAGCAGTTCTTC.

CDR3 bases: TGTGCCAGCAGCCAAGCGAGGACAGTCTCGGAGATGAACTACGAGCAGTACTTC. Encoded protein: CASSQARTVSEMNYEQYF. This rearrangement joins TRBV14 to TRBJ2-7; D may be TRBD1 (6 bases). The CDR3 is 18 residues long. The V end was cut by 1 base, the J end by 3 bases, with 22 bases between. Germline CDR1 is SGHDN and CDR2 is FVKESK.

The rearrangement links TRBV6-6 to TRBJ2-3, with D perhaps TRBD2 (5 bases). The germline CDR1 and CDR2 sequences are MNHNY and SVGAGI (reference sequence). The CDR3 totals 13 residues. Trimming removed 6 bases at V and 5 bases at J, with 12 bases between. CDR3 residues: CASRWRPGDTQYF. The CDR3 nucleotides are TGTGCCAGCAGGTGGAGGCCCGGAGATACGCAGTATTTT.

This chain connects TRBV4-1 to TRBJ2-7, with 7 bases matching TRBD1. This CDR3 is built from 13 residues. CDR1 and CDR2 (germline): MGHRA, YSYEKL. The ends lost 0 bases at V and 5 bases at J; junction bases unmatched: 1. CDR3 sequence: CASSQDGTDEQYF. CDR3 DNA: TGCGCCAGCAGCCAAGATGGGACAGACGAGCAGTACTTC.

The rearrangement links TRBV9 to TRBJ2-5; D is perhaps TRBD2 (6 bases). This CDR3 is 15 amino acids long. The ends were cut back, 4 bases at V and 5 bases at J, with 18 bases in the middle. Germline V gives CDR1 SGDLS, CDR2 YYNGEE. The CDR3 DNA reads as TGTGCCAGCAGCCCGACCCCCGGGACTCGGGAGACCCAGTACTTC. It is translated as CASSPTPGTRETQYF.

The chain uses TRBV18 and TRBJ2-6, with D possibly being TRBD1 (6 bases). The CDR3 is 16 residues long. Trimming stripped 2 bases from V and 4 bases from J, with 12 bases between. Germline values: CDR1 KGHSH, CDR2 LQKENI. CDR3 protein: CASSPSQGEGANVLTF. The CDR3 coding sequence is TGTGCCAGCTCACCATCACAGGGAGAAGGGGCCAACGTCCTGACTTTC.

This clone was counted once. The chain is built from TRBV4-2 and TRBJ1-2; 7 bases line up with TRBD1. Trimming cost V 4 bases and J 6 bases; bases outside gene matches: 11. The germline V gene has CDR1 LGHNA and CDR2 YNFKEQ. This CDR3 has 15 amino acids. CDR3 coding DNA: TGTGCCAGCAGCCCTCCGGGACAGCCTCGACATGGCTACACCTTC. Its protein is CASSPPGQPRHGYTF.

On this clone: This is likely a read error, given that the CDR3 carries no conserved phenylalanine or tryptophan at its end. It is unclear where the CDR3 begins or ends on the DNA, so no DNA is shown, and the CDR3 is as TCRdb lists it. The V and J genes are TRBV27 and TRBJ1-1. The CDR3 length equals 8 residues, ends included. Germline V CDR1 and CDR2: MNHEY, SMNVEV (reference sequence). The CDR3 sequence: CASIRGGR.